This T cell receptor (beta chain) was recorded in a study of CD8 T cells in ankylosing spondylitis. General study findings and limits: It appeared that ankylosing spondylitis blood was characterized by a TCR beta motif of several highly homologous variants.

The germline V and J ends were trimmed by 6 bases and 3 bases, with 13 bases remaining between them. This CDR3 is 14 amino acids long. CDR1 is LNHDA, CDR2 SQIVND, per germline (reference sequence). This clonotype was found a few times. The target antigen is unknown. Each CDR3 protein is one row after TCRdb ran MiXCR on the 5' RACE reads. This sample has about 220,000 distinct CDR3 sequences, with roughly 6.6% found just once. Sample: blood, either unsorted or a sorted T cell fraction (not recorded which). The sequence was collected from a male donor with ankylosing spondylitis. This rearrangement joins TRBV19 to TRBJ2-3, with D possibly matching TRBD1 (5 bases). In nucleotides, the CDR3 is TGTGCCAGTAGCACACGGGCAGGGACAGATACGCAGTATTTT. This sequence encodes CASSTRAGTDTQYF.